The T cell receptor (beta chain) under discussion was sequenced for a study of cytotoxic CD8 clonotypes in ibrutinib-treated CLL. Using immunoSEQ multiplex PCR, the repertoire was profiled, and TCRdb retains in-frame clones only, with some absent. The table records roughly 220,000 clones, 70% of them present only once. CDR3 size: 15 residues. CDR1 and CDR2 from the germline V gene are MNHNY and SVGAGI (reference sequence). Trimming pared 7 bases from V and 2 bases from J, leaving 15 bases between. This clone has just a few counts. Sequencing was performed on PBMCs, taken after 12 months of ibrutinib treatment. This chain links TRBV6-6 with TRBJ1-5, with D unclear. The receptor was isolated from a human donor with chronic lymphocytic leukemia. This CDR3 reads CASNGGKDGNQPQHF. The CDR3 DNA reads TGTGCCAGCAACGGAGGGAAGGATGGCAATCAGCCCCAGCATTTT.